This T cell receptor beta chain was recorded in a study of breast tumors, draining lymph nodes, adjacent tissues. Findings of the study overall: Compared with lymph nodes, tumors were less diverse; compared with nontumor tissue, more. Tumor T cell lymph node origin was a supported hypothesis, not proven. Data fit most tumor T cells coming from lymph node, expanding in tumor. Tumor and nontumor repertoires were significantly more similar in luminal-like than in basal-like breast cancer.

The CDR3 length is 16 residues. Germline values: CDR1 SGHRS, CDR2 YFSETQ. The trim removed 5 bases at V and 8 bases at J, leaving 14 bases unmatched. Samples came from axillary lymph nodes draining the breast cancer. Of note for this clonotype: The antigen remains undetermined.

TCRdb fed the multiplex PCR reads into MiXCR, producing one record per CDR3 protein. The sample holds 150,000 to 200,000 distinct CDR3 sequences, roughly a third seen once. The TCR comes from a female donor with breast cancer. Some clones in this sample may be carry-over from other donors' samples. This chain links TRBV5-1 with TRBJ1-3; 9 bases fit TRBD1. Material: axillary lymph node tissue. As DNA, the CDR3 is TGCGCCAGCAGTGAGCCGGGACAGGGTGATGGCTACACCATATATTTT. Its protein is CASSEPGQGDGYTIYF.